Sequencing of this T cell receptor delta chain was carried out in a study of γδ T cells in repeated Plasmodium falciparum infection. Study at large: Over approximately 640 days, donors received four mosquito-bite P. falciparum NF54 infections. The study's findings and limits: Waves of new clonotype selection appeared after repeated controlled infections in Vdelta2-negative, largely Vdelta1+, gammadelta T cells.

Vgamma9/Vdelta2+ and Vdelta2-negative gammadelta T cells were flow-sorted from PBMC for bulk sequencing. The CDR3 length is 22 residues. In germline, CDR1 is TSWWSYY, CDR2 QGS. J was trimmed by 3 bases and V by 5 bases; bases with no gene match: 27. Both TRG and TRD chains were sequenced from each sorted sample. TCRdb re-called clones from the multiplex PCR reads via CATT. The sample includes 40,000 to 55,000 delta-chain clones, approximately 1.8% of them seen just once. This clone has a handful of counts. Its specificity is unknown. TCRdb lists the protein of a much larger clone for this DNA, which differs at residue 5, so this is likely a read error; the protein given here is translated from the DNA itself.

V usage is TRDV1 and J usage is TRDJ1; 10 bases map to TRDD3. No J gene was available from TCRdb, and it was assigned here by a germline match of the DNA. The origin of this receptor is a pool of human donors (malaria-infected and uninfected, not separated). Sequencing used gamma-delta T cells from blood. The CDR3 DNA reads TGTGCTCTTGGGTCTAAAGGAGCTTCCTACCGTTGGGGGATACCGAATTCCGATAAACTCATCTTT. Residues: CALGSKGASYRWGIPNSDKLIF.